This passage covers 16 T cell receptor beta chains from one sample sequenced in a study of shared clonotypes between healthy human individuals (dated by TCRdb to 2018 to 2020). The library was prepared using the immunoSEQ multiplex PCR assay. The immuneACCESS repertoire file appears here via TCRdb, limited to in-frame rearrangements. These files lack a portion of the clones; in checked studies, under half of the deficit traces to unresolved V genes, and the cause of the others is not known. The sample contains approximately 2,200,000 clones, 90% to 95% of them found a single time. Jointly, the top ten make up roughly 1.7% of the sample. CD8 naive samples were CD45RO-negative cells positively selected for CCR7, giving a CD45RA+CCR7+ population that excluded TemRA cells. Material: naive CD8+ T cells from PBMCs. This sample's cell subset or site label indicates: CD45RA+CCR7+. The receptors shown here come from a man aged 18 to 30 in good health. Some clones in this sample may be carry-over from other donors' samples.

The CDR3 DNA sequence: TGTGCCAGCAGCCAAGATAGGTCTAGCGGGAGTGGTGAGCAGTTCTTC. Its translation is CASSQDRSSGSGEQFF. This chain uses TRBV4-2 with TRBJ2-1; 10 bases fit TRBD2. Germline V lookup: CDR1 LGHNA, CDR2 YNFKEQ. The J segment lost 9 bases and the V segment lost 0 bases, leaving 8 bases of the junction unmatched. This CDR3 has 16 amino acids.

This clone turned up a few times. This chain connects TRBV6-1 to TRBJ2-2, with D unresolved. V dropped 7 bases and J dropped 6 bases, with 6 bases sitting between them. The length of the CDR3 is 11 residues. Germline CDR1 is MNHNS and CDR2 is SASEGT. DNA of the CDR3: TGTGCCAGCAATTGGTCCGGGGAGCTGTTTTTT. Translated: CASNWSGELFF.

The chain couples TRBV21-1 to TRBJ2-1; TRBD2 is taken as the D call from the table, unchecked against the DNA. TRBV21-1 is listed as a pseudogene. The CDR3 is 18 amino acids. The CDR3 DNA is TGTGCCAGCAGCGCTAGGACTAGCGGGAGCCTAAGGAGTAATGAGCAGTTCTTC. Encoded protein: CASSARTSGSLRSNEQFF.

The rearrangement joins TRBV9 to TRBJ2-3, with 7 nucleotides matching TRBD2. This CDR3 spans 17 amino acids. V gave up 2 bases and J gave up 6 bases; unmatched junction bases: 15. CDR1 is SGDLS, CDR2 YYNGEE, per germline. The CDR3 spells CASSVRPAGYPSDTQYF. CDR3 nucleotide sequence: TGTGCCAGCAGCGTTAGGCCAGCGGGATACCCTTCCGATACGCAGTATTTT.

For the CDR3, the DNA is TGTGCCAGCAGCCAAGTACACGGGCTCGGGGAGCTGTTTTTT. It translates to CASSQVHGLGELFF. V gene TRBV14 combines with J gene TRBJ2-2, with no clear D. This CDR3 is 14 amino acids long. Trimming removed 1 base at V and 7 bases at J, with 10 bases between. From germline, CDR1 is SGHDN and CDR2 FVKESK.

This chain links TRBV19 with TRBJ2-7; D unclear. Germline-derived CDR1 and CDR2 are LNHDA and SQIVND (reference sequence). The length of the CDR3 is 14 residues. V shed 3 bases and J shed 4 bases, with 13 bases lying between them. This CDR3 is CASSISRLVYEQYF. In DNA form, the CDR3 reads TGTGCCAGTAGTATCAGTCGGTTGGTTTACGAGCAGTACTTC.

This clone was recorded once. The genes are TRBV7-9 and TRBJ1-2; D gene unclear. Trimming removed 6 bases from V and 5 bases from J, with 10 bases in between. CDR3 length: 12 amino acids. CDR1 is SEHNR, CDR2 FQNEAQ, per germline (reference sequence). The CDR3 DNA follows: TGTGCCAGCAGTCGAACATCATATGGCTACACCTTC. Protein product: CASSRTSYGYTF.

This chain joins TRBV7-8 and TRBJ1-2; 7 bases agree with TRBD1. With V trimmed by 1 base and J by 0 bases, 2 bases remained unmatched. Germline-derived CDR1 and CDR2 are SGHVS and FQNEAQ. The CDR3 is 15 amino acids. The CDR3 sequence: CASSLGGQTNYGYTF. The CDR3 nucleotides are TGTGCCAGCAGCTTAGGGGGACAGACTAACTATGGCTACACCTTC.

This rearrangement joins TRBV5-1 to TRBJ1-3; D ambiguous. Trimming removed 4 bases from V and 0 bases from J, with 20 bases in between. Looked up from germline, CDR1 is SGHRS and CDR2 is YFSETQ. The CDR3 is made up of 18 amino acids. CDR3: CASSPGPPGYYSGNTIYF. The CDR3 DNA sequence: TGCGCCAGCAGCCCTGGGCCGCCCGGATACTACTCTGGAAACACCATATATTTT.

Only one count was recorded for this clone. The chain carries TRBV25-1 and TRBJ2-1, with no clear D. The V gene lost 7 bases and the J gene lost 9 bases, with 7 bases spanning the gap. CDR3 length equals 10 residues. The germline CDR1 and CDR2 sequences are MGHDK and SYGVNS. The CDR3 coding sequence is TGTGCCAGCAAATTGGGTGAGCAGTTCTTC. It is translated as CASKLGEQFF.

The J gene is TRBJ1-5, the V gene TRBV19; D may be TRBD1 (5 bases). Germline V gene data show CDR1 as LNHDA and CDR2 as SQIVND (reference sequence). This CDR3 spans 18 amino acids. V was shortened by 0 bases and J by 4 bases, with 19 bases between the two germline ends. This CDR3 reads CASSIDRSQGLGNQPQHF. Written as DNA, the CDR3 is TGTGCCAGTAGTATAGATCGAAGTCAGGGACTCGGAAATCAGCCCCAGCATTTT.

This clone was recorded only once. An end of the junction differs from the germline gene, which may be a read error. The CDR3 region has the DNA TGTGCGAGTACCCTCGACGGGGAGGAGACCCAGTACTTC. Amino acid sequence: CASTLDGEETQYF. J is TRBJ2-5 and V is TRBV19, with D maybe TRBD2 (5 bases). Germline assignment: CDR1 LNHDA and CDR2 SQIVND (reference sequence). The CDR3 covers 13 residues.

The chain links TRBV4-2 to TRBJ2-6; 10 bases line up with TRBD1. The germline V gene encodes CDR1 LGHNA and CDR2 YNFKEQ. The length of the CDR3 is 20 residues. V gave up 0 bases and J gave up 0 bases; unmatched junction bases: 8. DNA for the CDR3: TGTGCCAGCAGCCAAGATGAGGGGGACAGGGGACCCTCTGGGGCCAACGTCCTGACTTTC. Translated, it gives CASSQDEGDRGPSGANVLTF.

Worth noting for this clone: The sample contains more than one DNA sequence encoding this CDR3. The chain recombines TRBV27 with TRBJ1-5; no definite D call. V lost 0 bases, J lost 0 bases, and 6 bases lay in between. Germline V gene sequence: CDR1 MNHEY, CDR2 SMNVEV (reference sequence). This CDR3 comprises 15 residues. Here the CDR3 reads CASSLSQYSNQPQHF. As DNA, the CDR3 is TGTGCCAGCAGTTTATCACAGTATAGCAATCAGCCCCAGCATTTT.

The chain is built from TRBV7-9 and TRBJ2-7; 7 bases agree with TRBD2. V dropped 3 bases and J dropped 13; count of bases not matched to a gene: 9. The CDR3 sequence is 12 residues long. From germline, CDR1 is SEHNR and CDR2 FQNEAQ (reference sequence). CDR3 nucleotides: TGTGCCAGCAGCTTTTTCGGACGGGGGGAATACTTC. Protein: CASSFFGRGEYF.

This clone appeared once. This sequence joins TRBV5-4 and TRBJ2-7; 7 bases map to TRBD1. The CDR3 is 15 residues long. After removal of 0 bases from V and 3 bases from J, the junction contained 6 bases not matched to a gene. The germline CDR1 and CDR2 sequences are SGHNT and YYREEE (reference sequence). The CDR3 region has the DNA TGTGCCAGCAGCTTGGCCATTGCAGGGGGCTACGAGCAGTACTTC. Its translation: CASSLAIAGGYEQYF.